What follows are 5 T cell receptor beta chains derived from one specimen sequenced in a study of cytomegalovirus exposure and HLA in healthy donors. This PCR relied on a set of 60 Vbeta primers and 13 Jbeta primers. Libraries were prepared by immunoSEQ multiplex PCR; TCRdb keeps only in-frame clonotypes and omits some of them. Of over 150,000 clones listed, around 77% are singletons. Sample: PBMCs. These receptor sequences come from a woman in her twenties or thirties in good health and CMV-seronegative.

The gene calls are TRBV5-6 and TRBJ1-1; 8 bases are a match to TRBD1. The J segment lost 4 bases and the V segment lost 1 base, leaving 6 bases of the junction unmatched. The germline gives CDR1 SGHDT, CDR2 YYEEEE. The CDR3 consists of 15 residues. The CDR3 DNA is TGTGCCAGCAGCTTGTGGACAGGGAGGATCACTGAAGCTTTCTTT. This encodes CASSLWTGRITEAFF.

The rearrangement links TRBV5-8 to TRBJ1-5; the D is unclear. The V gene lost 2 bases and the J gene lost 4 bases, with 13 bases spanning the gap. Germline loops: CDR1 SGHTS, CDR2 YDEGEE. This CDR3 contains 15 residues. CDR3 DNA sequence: TGTGCCAGCAGCTTTGGTGGTACAGCAAATCAGCCCCAGCATTTT. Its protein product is CASSFGGTANQPQHF.

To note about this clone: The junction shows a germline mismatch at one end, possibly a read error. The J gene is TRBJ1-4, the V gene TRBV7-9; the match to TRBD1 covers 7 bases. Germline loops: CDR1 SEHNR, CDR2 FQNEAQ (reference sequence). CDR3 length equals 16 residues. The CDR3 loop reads CSSSLGVGGAGEKLFF. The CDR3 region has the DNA TGTTCCAGCAGCTTAGGGGTAGGGGGCGCAGGTGAAAAACTGTTTTTT.

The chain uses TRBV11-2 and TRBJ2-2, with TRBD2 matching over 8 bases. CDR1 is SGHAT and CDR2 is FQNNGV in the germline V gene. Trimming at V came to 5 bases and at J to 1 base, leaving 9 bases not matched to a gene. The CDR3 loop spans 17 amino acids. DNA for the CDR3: TGTGCCAGCAGCCCTCTCAGCGGGGGCATGAACACCGGGGAGCTGTTTTTT. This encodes CASSPLSGGMNTGELFF.

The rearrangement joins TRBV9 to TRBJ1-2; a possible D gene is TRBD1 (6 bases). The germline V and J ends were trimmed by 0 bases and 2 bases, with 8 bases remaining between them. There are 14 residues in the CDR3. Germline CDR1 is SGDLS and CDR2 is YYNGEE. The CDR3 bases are TGTGCCAGCAGCGTAGAGGGGACAAACTATGGCTACACCTTC. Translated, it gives CASSVEGTNYGYTF.